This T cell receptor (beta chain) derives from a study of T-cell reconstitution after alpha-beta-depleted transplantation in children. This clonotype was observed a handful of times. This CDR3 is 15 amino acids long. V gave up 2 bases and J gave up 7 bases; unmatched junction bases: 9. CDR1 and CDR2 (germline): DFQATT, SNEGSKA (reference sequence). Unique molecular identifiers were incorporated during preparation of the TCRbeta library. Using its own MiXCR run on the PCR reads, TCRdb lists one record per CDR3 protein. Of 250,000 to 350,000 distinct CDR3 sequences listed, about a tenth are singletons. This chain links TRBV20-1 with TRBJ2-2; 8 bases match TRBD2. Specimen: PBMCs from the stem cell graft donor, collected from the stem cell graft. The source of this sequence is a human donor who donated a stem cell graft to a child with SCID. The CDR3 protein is CSARFGGAGRGELFF. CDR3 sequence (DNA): TGCAGTGCTAGATTCGGGGGGGCGGGACGCGGGGAGCTGTTTTTT.